Below, 16 T cell receptor beta chains from the same sample are listed, as sequenced in a study of response to subunit inactivated influenza vaccine. TCRdb called the RT-PCR reads again in MiXCR, with one record for every CDR3 protein. In the table there are approximately 480,000 distinct CDR3 sequences, 10% to 11% of which are singletons. The source was PBMCs from blood, collected more than 35 days after vaccination. The origin of the receptors is a man aged 50 or older who received an inactivated influenza vaccine.

There are many counts of this clonotype. The chain couples TRBV29-1 to TRBJ2-1; the match to TRBD2 covers 11 bases. This CDR3 contains 12 residues. Germline V gives CDR1 SQVTM, CDR2 ANQGSEA. The V and J ends lost 7 bases and 5 bases, in that order; junction bases with no gene match: 1. The CDR3 protein is CSGGLADNEQFF. The CDR3 region has the DNA TGCAGCGGGGGACTAGCGGACAATGAGCAGTTCTTC.

This clonotype was counted ten times or more. V and J are TRBV12-3 or TRBV12-4 and TRBJ2-7; D gene ambiguous. Trimming stripped 7 bases from V and 2 bases from J, with 9 bases between. The CDR3 spans 12 residues. CDR3 amino acids: CASKSVTYEQYF. CDR3 in DNA: TGTGCCAGCAAGTCAGTTACCTACGAGCAGTACTTC.

The chain combines TRBV24-1 with TRBJ2-2; D remains unclear. V lost 9 bases to trimming and J lost 3 bases, with 13 bases between them. The germline V gene has CDR1 KGHDR and CDR2 SFDVKD. CDR3 length equals 14 residues. For the CDR3, the DNA is TGTGCCACCGCGGCCCCGGCGGACACCGGGGAGCTGTTTTTT. Translating gives CATAAPADTGELFF.

The genes are TRBV7-9 and TRBJ1-6; D unclear. Germline CDR1 and CDR2: SEHNR and FQNEAQ (reference sequence). V lost 4 bases, J lost 17 bases, and 18 bases lay in between. The CDR3 has 13 residues. CDR3 coding DNA: TGTGCCAGCAGCTCGCCCCTCCAGGACCGAGTCCACTTT. As protein: CASSSPLQDRVHF.

This clonotype has a handful of counts. This chain joins TRBV7-2 and TRBJ1-6; D is unclear. V gave up 1 base and J gave up 7 bases, with 11 bases separating them. The CDR3 is 15 amino acids. Per the germline V gene, CDR1 is SGHTA and CDR2 is FQGNSA. CDR3 coding DNA: TGTGCCAGCAGCTTAGAAGGACCGAGAAATTCACCCCTCCACTTT. As protein: CASSLEGPRNSPLHF.

This clonotype was recorded many times. The rearrangement uses TRBV7-9 and TRBJ2-4; D is possibly TRBD1 (6 bases). The CDR3 is made up of 16 amino acids. CDR1 and CDR2 from the germline V gene are SEHNR and FQNEAQ (reference sequence). The V end lost 2 bases, the J end lost 4 bases, and 15 bases lay between the germline ends. This CDR3 reads CASSLLLGQGKNIQYF. In nucleotides, the CDR3 is TGTGCCAGCAGCTTACTTTTGGGTCAGGGGAAAAACATTCAGTACTTC.

The sample holds a few counts of this clonotype. The chain links TRBV7-9 to TRBJ1-1; D unresolved. Germline CDR1 reads SEHNR; CDR2 reads FQNEAQ (reference sequence). The CDR3 totals 14 residues. Trimming took off 5 bases at V and 7 bases at J, with 17 bases between the two ends. The CDR3 sequence is CASSLEGRHSEAFF. CDR3 coding DNA: TGTGCCAGCAGCCTAGAGGGCCGGCATAGTGAAGCTTTCTTT.

This clonotype has only a few counts. This rearrangement joins TRBV4-1 to TRBJ2-5; 7 bases line up with TRBD2. The CDR3 totals 15 residues. Germline trimming cut 0 bases from V and 7 bases from J; bases unmatched to any gene: 8. CDR1 and CDR2 (germline): MGHRA, YSYEKL. In DNA, the CDR3 is TGCGCCAGCAGCCAAGAAAGACTAGCAGAGCCGACCCAGTACTTC. Amino acids: CASSQERLAEPTQYF.

This clonotype occurred a few times. The chain employs TRBV5-8 and TRBJ2-1; perhaps TRBD2 as D (7 bases). Trimming stripped 2 bases from V and 5 bases from J, with 14 bases between. The CDR3 runs to 15 residues. Germline V gene lookup returns CDR1 SGHTS and CDR2 YDEGEE. CDR3 DNA: TGTGCCAGCAGCTTTGAGGGGGGGCCGCACAATGAGCAGTTCTTC. Amino acid sequence: CASSFEGGPHNEQFF.

This rearrangement joins TRBV3-1 to TRBJ2-5; 11 bases map to TRBD1. This CDR3 has 18 amino acids. Germline V gene sequence: CDR1 LGHDT, CDR2 YNNKEL (reference sequence). Trimming cost V 11 bases and J 4 bases; bases outside gene matches: 21. The CDR3 reads CAFWPGQGGLGRRETQYF. CDR3 nucleotide sequence: TGTGCCTTCTGGCCGGGACAGGGGGGTTTGGGAAGAAGAGAGACCCAGTACTTC.

This clonotype has ten or more counts. This chain connects TRBV11-2 to TRBJ2-1, with D perhaps matching TRBD1 or TRBD2 (6 bases each). The V end was cut by 1 base, the J end by 9 bases, with 13 bases between. CDR3 length: 14 amino acids. The germline V gene has CDR1 SGHAT and CDR2 FQNNGV. CDR3 sequence: CASSLAQGGGEQFF. DNA of the CDR3: TGTGCCAGCAGCTTAGCCCAAGGAGGGGGTGAGCAGTTCTTC.

A few counts support this clonotype. The chain links TRBV20-1 to TRBJ2-5; TRBD2 matches 8 bases. V was pared by 6 bases and J by 6 bases, with 24 bases of the junction left unmatched. The CDR3 is 18 amino acids. Germline assignment: CDR1 DFQATT and CDR2 SNEGSKA (reference sequence). CDR3 region: CSASKREPASIRAKTQYF. CDR3 nucleotide sequence: TGCAGTGCGAGTAAGCGGGAGCCGGCCTCAATCAGGGCGAAGACCCAGTACTTC.

The sample holds many counts of this clonotype. The chain carries TRBV7-2 and TRBJ2-1; 12 bases map to TRBD2. V shed 3 bases and J 8 bases; nucleotides not matched to a gene: 2. Germline-derived CDR1 and CDR2 are SGHTA and FQGNSA. This CDR3 region has 14 residues. This chain's CDR3 is CASSLGTSGHEQFF. In DNA form, the CDR3 reads TGTGCCAGCAGCTTGGGGACTAGCGGGCATGAGCAGTTCTTC.

This clonotype was counted between two and nine times. The V call is TRBV28, the J call TRBJ2-7, with 7 bases aligning to TRBD1. The CDR3 has 17 amino acids. The germline V gene has CDR1 MDHEN and CDR2 SYDVKM. V shed 3 bases and J 3 bases; nucleotides not matched to a gene: 14. The CDR3 protein is CASSLPSPPAGGYEQYF. The CDR3 nucleotides are TGTGCCAGCAGTTTGCCGTCCCCCCCCGCAGGGGGCTACGAGCAGTACTTC.

The gene calls are TRBV7-3 and TRBJ1-1; perhaps TRBD1 as D (5 bases). Trimming pared 8 bases from V and 3 bases from J, leaving 13 bases between. The germline CDR1 and CDR2 sequences are SGHTA and FQGTGA. The CDR3 has 13 residues. CDR3 region: CASGTGGDTEAFF. DNA for the CDR3: TGTGCCAGCGGCACTGGGGGGGACACTGAAGCTTTCTTT.

This chain uses TRBV14 with TRBJ2-2; the D gene is possibly TRBD1 (5 bases). The CDR3 runs to 15 residues. Germline lookup yields CDR1 SGHDN and CDR2 FVKESK. V was shortened by 2 bases and J by 4 bases, with 11 bases between the two germline ends. CDR3 bases: TGTGCCAGCAGCCAACAGGGTCGAGGCACCGGGGAGCTGTTTTTT. Amino acid sequence: CASSQQGRGTGELFF.